Listed here are 10 T cell receptor beta chains from one sample, sequenced in a study of tumor and adjacent non-tumor tissue in lung cancer. The template was RNA from unsorted bulk tissue. Three rounds of nested PCR, following a modified ARM-PCR protocol, produced the TCRbeta library. MiXCR was run by TCRdb on the multiplex PCR reads, yielding one entry per CDR3 protein. This sample carries more than 70,000 distinct CDR3 sequences, about three fifths of them seen once, and the ten largest clones take roughly 15%. Material for sequencing was lung tumor tissue. These receptors came from a man between 65 and 79 years old with non-small cell lung cancer.

The sample holds a few counts of this clonotype. A read error is possible here, since a much larger clone lies one base away. The chain joins TRBV20-1 to TRBJ1-6, with 9 bases fitting TRBD1. CDR3 length: 15 residues. V shed 3 bases, J shed 5 bases, and the junction held 5 bases outside the gene matches. Germline lookup yields CDR1 DFQATT and CDR2 SNEGSKA (reference sequence). CDR3 coding DNA: TGCAGTGCTAGGAGAGGGACAGGGAATAATTCACCCCTCCACTTT. Protein product: CSARRGTGNNSPLHF.

This chain joins TRBV28 and TRBJ2-1; D ambiguous. V lost 3 bases and J lost 11, with 11 bases in between. The CDR3 is 12 residues long. Germline CDR1 MDHEN, CDR2 SYDVKM. CDR3 in DNA: TGTGCCAGCAGTTTGATCCCTCGGAAGCAGTTCTTC. Translating gives CASSLIPRKQFF.

This chain uses TRBV11-2 with TRBJ2-1; possibly TRBD1 for D (6 bases). Per germline, CDR1 SGHAT and CDR2 FQNNGV. The CDR3 length is 15 residues. The CDR3 spells CANMGGQSSYNEQFF. For the CDR3, the DNA is TGTGCTAACATGGGTGGACAGAGTTCCTACAATGAGCAGTTCTTC.

In the case of this clonotype: At one boundary the junction diverges from the germline segment, which might be a read error. The CDR3 nucleotides are TGTGCCAGCAGACGCACTCCCGGGACAGGGTCTAACTATGACTACACTTTC. It yields the protein CASRRTPGTGSNYDYTF. The chain carries TRBV12-3 or TRBV12-4 and TRBJ1-2, with 9 bases that match TRBD1. The length of the CDR3 is 17 residues.

As to this clonotype: A much more abundant neighbour one base away suggests this may be a read error. The DNA of the CDR3 is TGCGCCAGCAGCCTCTGGACAGGGAACGATCAGTACTTC. Residues: CASSLWTGNDQYF. This rearrangement joins TRBV5-1 to TRBJ2-7; TRBD1 matches at 8 bases. The CDR3 is 13 residues long. CDR1 and CDR2 from the germline V gene are SGHRS and YFSETQ.

With regard to this clonotype: A much larger clone lies a single base off, so this may be a read error. The chain carries TRBV10-3 and TRBJ1-6, with TRBD1 matching 9 bases. Germline V lookup: CDR1 ENHRY, CDR2 SYGVKD. V dropped 10 bases and J dropped 7; count of bases not matched to a gene: 2. CDR3 size: 12 residues. The CDR3 sequence is CAKGQGNSPLHF. The CDR3 nucleotides are TGTGCCAAAGGACAGGGGAATTCACCCCTCCACTTT.

A remark on this clonotype: A much larger clone differs by one base, so this may be a read error. V gene TRBV5-4 combines with J gene TRBJ2-1; no firm D call. The germline V gene encodes CDR1 SGHNT and CDR2 YYREEE (reference sequence). This CDR3 comprises 13 residues. Trimming cost V 6 bases and J 7 bases, with 14 bases left between them. This chain's CDR3 is CASNDPSCNEQFF. The DNA for the CDR3 is TGTGCCAGCAATGATCCTTCATGTAATGAGCAGTTCTTC.

Of note for this clonotype: One end of the junction varies from germline; a read error may be responsible. The rearrangement uses TRBV11-1 and TRBJ2-5, with TRBD2 as a possible D gene (5 bases). The germline gives CDR1 SGHAT, CDR2 FQDESV (reference sequence). The CDR3 length is 13 residues. The CDR3 protein is CASNPGLGETHYF. The CDR3 DNA reads TGTGCCAGCAACCCAGGCTTGGGAGAGACCCACTACTTT.

This clonotype was recorded only once. A much larger clone sits a single nucleotide away, making a read error possible. The chain combines TRBV7-9 with TRBJ1-4; a possible D gene is TRBD1 (6 bases). Germline values: CDR1 SEHNR, CDR2 FQNEAQ (reference sequence). This CDR3 spans 15 amino acids. V lost 5 bases and J lost 5, with 15 bases in between. As DNA, the CDR3 is TGTGCCAGCAGCCCCGAGGACAGTCTGAATGAAAAACTGTTTTTT. Protein product: CASSPEDSLNEKLFF.

This clonotype was recorded once. This may be a read error, as it is one base from a much larger clone. The chain carries TRBV6-1 and TRBJ2-6; 9 bases fit TRBD1. Losses at the gene ends were 4 bases for V and 0 bases for J; bases not matched to a gene: 13. The CDR3 loop spans 20 amino acids. Germline loops: CDR1 MNHNS, CDR2 SASEGT. For the CDR3, the DNA is TGTGCCAGCAGTGGACGGCGAGGGACAGGGTTGTTCTCTGGGGCCAACGTCCTGACTTTC. This codes for CASSGRRGTGLFSGANVLTF.